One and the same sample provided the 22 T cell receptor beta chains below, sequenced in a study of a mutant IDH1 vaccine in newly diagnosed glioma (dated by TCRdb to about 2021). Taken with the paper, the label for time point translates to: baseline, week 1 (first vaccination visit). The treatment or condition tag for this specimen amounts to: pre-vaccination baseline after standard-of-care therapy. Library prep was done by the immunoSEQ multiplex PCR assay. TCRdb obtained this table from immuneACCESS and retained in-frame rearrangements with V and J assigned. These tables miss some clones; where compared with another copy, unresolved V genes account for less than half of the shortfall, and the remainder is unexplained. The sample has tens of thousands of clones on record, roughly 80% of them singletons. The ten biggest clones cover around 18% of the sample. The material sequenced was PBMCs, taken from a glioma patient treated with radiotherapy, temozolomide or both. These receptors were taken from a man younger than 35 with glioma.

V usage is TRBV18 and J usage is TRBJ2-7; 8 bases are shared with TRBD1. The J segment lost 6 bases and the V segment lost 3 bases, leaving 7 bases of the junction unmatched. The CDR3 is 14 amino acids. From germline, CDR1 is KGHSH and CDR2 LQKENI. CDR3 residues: CASSPGQGWSEQYF. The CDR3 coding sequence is TGTGCCAGCTCACCTGGACAGGGTTGGAGCGAGCAGTACTTC.

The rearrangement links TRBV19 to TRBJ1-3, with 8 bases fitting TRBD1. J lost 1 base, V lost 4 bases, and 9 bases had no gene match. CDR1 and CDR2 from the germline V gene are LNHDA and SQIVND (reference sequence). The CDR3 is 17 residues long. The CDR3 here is CASSNPGQATSGNTIYF. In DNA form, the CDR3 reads TGTGCCAGTAGTAACCCGGGACAGGCTACTTCTGGAAACACCATATATTTT.

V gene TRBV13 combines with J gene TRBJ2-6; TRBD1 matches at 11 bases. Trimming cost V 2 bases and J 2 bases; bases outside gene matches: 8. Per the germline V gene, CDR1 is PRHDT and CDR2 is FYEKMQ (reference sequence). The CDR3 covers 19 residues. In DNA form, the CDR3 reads TGTGCCAGCAGCTTACCGAGACCGGGACAGGGGGCTGGGGCCAACGTCCTGACTTTC. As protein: CASSLPRPGQGAGANVLTF.

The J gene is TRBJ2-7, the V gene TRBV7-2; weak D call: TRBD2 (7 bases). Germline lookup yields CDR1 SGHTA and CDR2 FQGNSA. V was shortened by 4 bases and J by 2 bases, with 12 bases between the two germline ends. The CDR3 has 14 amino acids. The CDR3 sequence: CASSSWGGPYEQYF. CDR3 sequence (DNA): TGTGCCAGCAGCTCCTGGGGGGGCCCCTACGAGCAGTACTTC.

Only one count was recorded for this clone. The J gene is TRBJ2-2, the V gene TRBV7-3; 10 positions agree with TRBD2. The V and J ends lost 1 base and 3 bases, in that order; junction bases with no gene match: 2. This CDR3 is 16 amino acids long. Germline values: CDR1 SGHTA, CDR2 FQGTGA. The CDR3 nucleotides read TGTGCCAGCAGCTTAAGAGCGGGAGGGGACACCGGGGAGCTGTTTTTT. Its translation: CASSLRAGGDTGELFF.

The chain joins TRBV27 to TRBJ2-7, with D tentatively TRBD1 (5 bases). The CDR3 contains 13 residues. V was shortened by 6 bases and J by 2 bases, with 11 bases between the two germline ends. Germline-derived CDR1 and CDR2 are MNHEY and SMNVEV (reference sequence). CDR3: CASRMTATYEQYF. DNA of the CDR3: TGTGCCAGCAGGATGACAGCGACCTACGAGCAGTACTTC.

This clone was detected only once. CDR3 nucleotides: TGTGCCTGGACCTCAGGACACACAGATACGCAGTATTTT. It is translated as CAWTSGHTDTQYF. This rearrangement joins TRBV30 to TRBJ2-3; D might be TRBD1 (5 bases). The CDR3 extends over 13 amino acids. CDR1 is GTSNPN and CDR2 is SVGIG in the germline V gene (reference sequence). The V gene lost 4 bases and the J gene lost 2 bases, with 10 bases spanning the gap.

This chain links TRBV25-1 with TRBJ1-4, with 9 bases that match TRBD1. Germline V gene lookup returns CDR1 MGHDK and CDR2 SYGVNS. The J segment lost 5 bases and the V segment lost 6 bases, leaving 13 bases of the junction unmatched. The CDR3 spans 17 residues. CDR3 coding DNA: TGTGCCAGCAGGGAAGACAGGGGGATGGGGCCGAATGAAAAACTGTTTTTT. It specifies CASREDRGMGPNEKLFF.

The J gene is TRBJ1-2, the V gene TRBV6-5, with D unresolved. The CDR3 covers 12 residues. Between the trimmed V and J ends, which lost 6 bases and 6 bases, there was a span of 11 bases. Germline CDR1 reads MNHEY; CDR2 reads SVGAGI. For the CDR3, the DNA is TGTGCCAGCAGGCTCTTCGGGCATGGCTACACCTTC. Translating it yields CASRLFGHGYTF.

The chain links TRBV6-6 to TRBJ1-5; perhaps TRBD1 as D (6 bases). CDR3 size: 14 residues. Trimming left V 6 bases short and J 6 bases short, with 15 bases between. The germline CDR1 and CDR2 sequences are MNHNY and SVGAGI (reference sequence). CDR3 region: CASRLEGGGQPQHF. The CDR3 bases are TGTGCCAGCAGGCTAGAGGGGGGGGGTCAGCCCCAGCATTTT.

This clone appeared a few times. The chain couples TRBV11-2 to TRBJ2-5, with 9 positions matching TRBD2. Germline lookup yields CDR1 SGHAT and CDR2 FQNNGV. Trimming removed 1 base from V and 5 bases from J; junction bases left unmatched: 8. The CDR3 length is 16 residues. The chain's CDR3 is CASSLVAGGGWETQYF. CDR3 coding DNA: TGTGCCAGCAGCTTAGTCGCGGGAGGGGGTTGGGAGACCCAGTACTTC. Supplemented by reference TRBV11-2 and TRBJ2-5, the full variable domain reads EAGVAQSPRYKIIEKRQSVAFWCNPISGHATLYWYQQILGQGPKLLIQFQNNGVVDDSQLPKDRFSAERLKGVDSTLKIQPAKLEDSAVYLCASSLVAGGGWETQYFGPGTRLLVL.

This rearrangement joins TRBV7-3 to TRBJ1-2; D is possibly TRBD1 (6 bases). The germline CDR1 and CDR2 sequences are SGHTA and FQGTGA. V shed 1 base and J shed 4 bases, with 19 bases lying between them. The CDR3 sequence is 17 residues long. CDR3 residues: CASSLRGGPTAGYGYTF. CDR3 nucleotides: TGTGCCAGCAGCTTAAGGGGGGGGCCAACGGCGGGCTATGGCTACACCTTC.

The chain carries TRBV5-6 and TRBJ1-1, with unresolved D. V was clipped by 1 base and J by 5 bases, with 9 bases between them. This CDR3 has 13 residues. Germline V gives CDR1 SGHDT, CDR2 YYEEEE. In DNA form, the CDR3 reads TGTGCCAGCAGCTTGATCATGGGGACTGAAGCTTTCTTT. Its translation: CASSLIMGTEAFF.

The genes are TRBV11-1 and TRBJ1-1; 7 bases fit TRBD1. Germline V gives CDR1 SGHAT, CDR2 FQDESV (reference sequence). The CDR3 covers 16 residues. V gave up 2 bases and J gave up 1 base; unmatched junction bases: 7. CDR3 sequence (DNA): TGTGCCAGCAGCTTAAGGTGGACAGGTTCGAACACTGAAGCTTTCTTT. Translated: CASSLRWTGSNTEAFF.

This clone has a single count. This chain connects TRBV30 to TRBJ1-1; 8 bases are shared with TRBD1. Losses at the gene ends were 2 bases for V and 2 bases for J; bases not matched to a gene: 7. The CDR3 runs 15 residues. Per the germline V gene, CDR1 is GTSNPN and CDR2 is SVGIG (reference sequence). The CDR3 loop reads CAWSPKGQGNTEAFF. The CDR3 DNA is TGTGCCTGGAGTCCCAAAGGACAGGGAAACACTGAAGCTTTCTTT.

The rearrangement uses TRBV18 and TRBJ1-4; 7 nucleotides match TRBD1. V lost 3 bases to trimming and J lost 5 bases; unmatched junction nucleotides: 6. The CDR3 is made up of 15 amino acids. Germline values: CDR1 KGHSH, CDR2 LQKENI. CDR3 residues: CASSPRQGLNEKLFF. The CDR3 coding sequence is TGTGCCAGCTCACCTAGACAGGGATTAAATGAAAAACTGTTTTTT.

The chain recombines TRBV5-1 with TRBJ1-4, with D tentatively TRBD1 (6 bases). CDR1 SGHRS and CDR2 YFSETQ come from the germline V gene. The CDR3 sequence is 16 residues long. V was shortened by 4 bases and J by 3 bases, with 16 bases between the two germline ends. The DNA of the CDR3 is TGCGCCAGCAGCATAGGACAGTACCCTGCTAATGAAAAACTGTTTTTT. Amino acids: CASSIGQYPANEKLFF.

CDR3 residues: CAIQGTTSYGYTF. The CDR3 bases are TGTGCCATCCAGGGCACAACCTCCTATGGCTACACCTTC. The J gene is TRBJ1-2, the V gene TRBV10-3, with a tentative D call TRBD1 (5 bases). Germline V lookup: CDR1 ENHRY, CDR2 SYGVKD. The CDR3 has 13 residues. V lost 8 bases to trimming and J lost 4 bases, with 14 bases between them.

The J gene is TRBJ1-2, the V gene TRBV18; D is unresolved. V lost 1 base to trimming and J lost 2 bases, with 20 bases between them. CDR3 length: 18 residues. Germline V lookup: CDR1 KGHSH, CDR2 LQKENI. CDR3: CASSPQGVQAGLNYGYTF. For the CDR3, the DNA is TGTGCCAGCTCACCACAAGGAGTTCAGGCAGGATTAAACTATGGCTACACCTTC.

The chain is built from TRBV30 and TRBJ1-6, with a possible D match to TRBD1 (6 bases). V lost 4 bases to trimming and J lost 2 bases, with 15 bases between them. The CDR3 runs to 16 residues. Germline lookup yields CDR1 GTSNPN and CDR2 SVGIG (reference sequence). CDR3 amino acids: CAWTSLGQPYNSPLHF. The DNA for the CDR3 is TGTGCCTGGACCTCCCTTGGACAGCCCTATAATTCACCCCTCCACTTT.

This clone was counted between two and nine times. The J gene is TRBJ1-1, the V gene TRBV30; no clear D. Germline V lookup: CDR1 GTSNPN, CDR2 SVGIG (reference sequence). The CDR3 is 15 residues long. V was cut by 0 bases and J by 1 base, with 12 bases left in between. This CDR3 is CAWSVLDRWNTEAFF. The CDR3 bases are TGTGCCTGGAGTGTACTCGATCGGTGGAACACTGAAGCTTTCTTT.

Here the CDR3 reads CRVGDSYNSPLHF. DNA for the CDR3: TGCAGGGTGGGGGACAGTTATAATTCACCCCTCCACTTT. The chain employs TRBV29-1 and TRBJ1-6, with 7 positions matching TRBD1. Germline CDR1 SQVTM, CDR2 ANQGSEA. This CDR3 region has 13 residues.